The 28 T cell receptor beta chains below were found in one sample sequenced in a study of PD-1 blockade in classical Hodgkin lymphoma. Assay used: immunoSEQ multiplex PCR; TCRdb lists only in-frame clones, some missing. The profile shows 25,000 to 30,000 clones, around 83% of them singletons. The time point denotes: cycle 4 day 1 (C4D1), after five to seven weeks of nivolumab. Every single patient, without exception, relapsed after autologous stem cell transplantation, and brentuximab vedotin exposure varied. The study purified CD4+ T cells from thawed PBMCs using magnetic negative selection. The sample was CD4+ T cells from blood, taken before the fourth cycle of nivolumab. These receptor sequences come from a human donor with classical Hodgkin lymphoma.

The J gene is TRBJ1-6, the V gene TRBV14; D possibly corresponds to TRBD1 (5 bases). The germline gives CDR1 SGHDN, CDR2 FVKESK. CDR3 size: 14 residues. With 3 bases removed from V and 6 bases from J, the gap between germline ends came to 9 bases. Written as DNA, the CDR3 is TGTGCCAGCAGCCAGGGGCAAATTAATTCACCCCTCCACTTT. Translated: CASSQGQINSPLHF. Looking up the rest from reference TRBV14 and TRBJ1-6 gives the full variable domain: EAGVTQFPSHSVIEKGQTVTLRCDPISGHDNLYWYRRVMGKEIKFLLHFVKESKQDESGMPNNRFLAERTGGTYSTLKVQPAELEDSGVYFCASSQGQINSPLHFGNGTRLTVT.

The CDR3 sequence is CASSYSAGGVYEQYF. Here the CDR3 DNA reads TGTGCCAGCAGTTACTCGGCGGGGGGGGTTTACGAGCAGTACTTC. This chain links TRBV6-5 with TRBJ2-5; 9 positions agree with TRBD2. Judging by the DNA end, TRBJ2-7 fits better; the J call may be wrong. Looked up from germline, CDR1 is MNHEY and CDR2 is SVGAGI. The CDR3 totals 15 residues.

The chain employs TRBV7-9 and TRBJ1-1; weak D call: TRBD1 (6 bases). Trimming shortened V by 4 bases and J by 4 bases, and 10 bases separated the two germline ends. This CDR3 has 13 residues. CDR1 SEHNR and CDR2 FQNEAQ come from the germline V gene (reference sequence). DNA of the CDR3: TGTGCCAGCAGCTATACACAGGGCACTGAAGCTTTCTTT. Amino acid sequence: CASSYTQGTEAFF.

The rearrangement uses TRBV27 and TRBJ2-7; 8 bases match TRBD1. Unmatched junction bases numbered 3, after V lost 6 bases and J lost 2 bases. Germline V gene data show CDR1 as MNHEY and CDR2 as SMNVEV (reference sequence). CDR3 length: 13 residues. The CDR3 reads CASRKTGAYEQYF. For the CDR3, the DNA is TGTGCCAGCAGAAAGACAGGGGCCTACGAGCAGTACTTC.

V usage is TRBV2 and J usage is TRBJ1-6, with D tentatively TRBD1 (5 bases). V lost 0 bases to trimming and J lost 8 bases, with 14 bases between them. This CDR3 spans 16 amino acids. Germline values: CDR1 SNHLY, CDR2 FYNNEI. The CDR3 DNA reads as TGTGCCAGCAGTGAAGCGCTGGTTCAGGGAGATTCACCCCTCCACTTT. Encoded protein: CASSEALVQGDSPLHF.

The chain employs TRBV6-7 and TRBJ2-1; D possibly corresponds to TRBD1 (6 bases). TRBV6-7 is given ORF status, its function remaining uncertain. The CDR3 runs to 16 residues. V lost 6 bases to trimming and J lost 1 base, with 16 bases between them. CDR3 bases: TGTGCCAGCAGGGATTCCCGGACAGTTTCCTACAATGAGCAGTTCTTC. This encodes CASRDSRTVSYNEQFF.

The chain combines TRBV5-1 with TRBJ2-1; a possible D gene is TRBD2 (6 bases). The V gene's germline CDR1 is SGHRS and CDR2 YFSETQ. Trimming left V 4 bases short and J 3 bases short, with 20 bases between. This CDR3 has 17 residues. Here the CDR3 reads CASSLEGIVGGYNEQFF. The CDR3 DNA reads as TGCGCCAGCAGCCTGGAAGGTATAGTCGGGGGCTACAATGAGCAGTTCTTC.

The chain couples TRBV7-5 to TRBJ1-5; TRBD1 reflects the table's D call only, with no check against the DNA. TRBV7-5 is labeled a pseudogene. The CDR3 spans 16 residues. The CDR3, as DNA: TGTGCCAGAAGCTCACCCGGGACAGAAAGCAATCAGCCCCAGCATTTT. Protein sequence: CARSSPGTESNQPQHF.

The chain's CDR3 is CATGRGSGAQYF. Written as DNA, the CDR3 is TGTGCCACGGGTAGAGGTAGCGGGGCGCAGTATTTT. V and J are TRBV6-6 and TRBJ2-3; 8 bases are shared with TRBD2. The CDR3 spans 12 residues. From germline, CDR1 is MNHNY and CDR2 SVGAGI (reference sequence). The trim removed 10 bases at V and 10 bases at J, leaving 10 bases unmatched.

V gene TRBV5-1 combines with J gene TRBJ1-1; D not resolved. V gave up 4 bases and J gave up 4 bases, with 5 bases separating them. The CDR3 runs 11 residues. Germline CDR1 SGHRS, CDR2 YFSETQ. This CDR3 reads CASSLGTEAFF. The CDR3 DNA is TGCGCCAGCAGCCTTGGCACTGAAGCTTTCTTT. The complete variable domain, with remaining parts taken from reference TRBV5-1 and TRBJ1-1, reads KAGVTQTPRYLIKTRGQQVTLSCSPISGHRSVSWYQQTPGQGLQFLFEYFSETQRNKGNFPGRFSGRQFSNSRSEMNVSTLELGDSALYLCASSLGTEAFFGQGTRLTVV.

The CDR3 protein is CASTTGDGWVHEQFF. CDR3 sequence (DNA): TGTGCCAGTACCACCGGAGACGGCTGGGTACATGAGCAGTTCTTC. The chain couples TRBV19 to TRBJ2-1; D gene ambiguous. V lost 7 bases, J lost 8 bases, and 21 bases lay in between. CDR3 size: 15 residues. Germline lookup yields CDR1 LNHDA and CDR2 SQIVND (reference sequence).

The J gene is TRBJ1-2, the V gene TRBV9; no reliable D call. This CDR3 has 16 amino acids. Germline V gene data show CDR1 as SGDLS and CDR2 as YYNGEE. Trimming took 0 bases from V and 4 from J, leaving 16 bases between them. DNA for the CDR3: TGTGCCAGCAGCGTAGGATGGGATGTCGGACCCTATGGCTACACCTTC. Protein sequence: CASSVGWDVGPYGYTF.

CDR3: CASSLGSYNSPLHF. The CDR3 nucleotides are TGTGCCAGCAGCTTAGGGTCCTATAATTCACCCCTCCACTTT. The chain has TRBV7-2 and TRBJ1-6, with D unclear. V was pared by 1 base and J by 1 base, with 2 bases between. CDR1 SGHTA and CDR2 FQGNSA come from the germline V gene. The CDR3 loop spans 14 amino acids.

The genes are TRBV6-1 and TRBJ1-4, with a tentative D call TRBD1 (5 bases). From germline, CDR1 is MNHNS and CDR2 SASEGT. Between the trimmed V and J ends, which lost 9 bases and 7 bases, there was a span of 12 bases. The CDR3 totals 12 residues. This CDR3 reads CASRGAGEKLFF. The CDR3 region has the DNA TGTGCCAGTCGGGGCGCAGGTGAAAAACTGTTTTTT.

Only a few counts were recorded for this clone. The rearrangement uses TRBV11-2 and TRBJ1-6; TRBD1 matches 8 bases. The CDR3 extends over 17 amino acids. The junction had 10 bases not matched to a gene; V was cut back by 2 bases and J by 7 bases. The germline V gene encodes CDR1 SGHAT and CDR2 FQNNGV. CDR3 protein: CASSLRQGARPNSPLHF. The CDR3, as DNA: TGTGCCAGCAGCTTACGGCAGGGGGCAAGGCCGAATTCACCCCTCCACTTT.

The rearrangement links TRBV11-2 to TRBJ2-5; D not resolved. CDR3 length: 14 residues. Germline lookup yields CDR1 SGHAT and CDR2 FQNNGV. The V and J ends lost 1 base and 4 bases respectively, with 10 bases between them. The chain's CDR3 is CASSLVRAGETQYF. CDR3 coding DNA: TGTGCCAGCAGCTTAGTCCGGGCCGGAGAGACCCAGTACTTC. The variable domain in full, completed from reference TRBV11-2 and TRBJ2-5, reads EAGVAQSPRYKIIEKRQSVAFWCNPISGHATLYWYQQILGQGPKLLIQFQNNGVVDDSQLPKDRFSAERLKGVDSTLKIQPAKLEDSAVYLCASSLVRAGETQYFGPGTRLLVL.

This clone showed up just a few times. The CDR3 nucleotides are TGTGCCAGCAGCCCCACTCCAGGACAAATCTATGGCTACACCTTC. It translates to CASSPTPGQIYGYTF. This chain links TRBV28 with TRBJ1-2, with D maybe TRBD1 (5 bases). CDR1 and CDR2 from the germline V gene are MDHEN and SYDVKM. The length of the CDR3 is 15 residues. The V end lost 6 bases, the J end lost 4 bases, and 18 bases lay between the germline ends.

This chain joins TRBV13 and TRBJ2-3; 7 positions match TRBD2. This CDR3 is built from 14 residues. V was clipped by 2 bases and J by 4 bases; unmatched bases: 3. The germline V gene encodes CDR1 PRHDT and CDR2 FYEKMQ (reference sequence). Written as DNA, the CDR3 is TGTGCCAGCAGCTTACGCGCGGGGGCAGATACGCAGTATTTT. This translates into CASSLRAGADTQYF.

The CDR3 region is CASTGRKKSGELFF. The CDR3 bases are TGTGCCAGCACGGGTAGGAAGAAATCCGGGGAGCTGTTTTTT. The rearrangement links TRBV2 to TRBJ2-2; D unresolved. Germline loops: CDR1 SNHLY, CDR2 FYNNEI. This CDR3 region has 14 residues. Trimming removed 7 bases at V and 6 bases at J, with 15 bases between.

The CDR3 DNA follows: TGTGCCAGCAGTTTTAACGGAAATCAGCCCCAGCATTTT. Amino acids: CASSFNGNQPQHF. The genes are TRBV6-1 and TRBJ1-5; D unresolved. The CDR3 spans 13 residues. Trimming pared 5 bases from V and 4 bases from J, leaving 9 bases between. Germline V gene lookup returns CDR1 MNHNS and CDR2 SASEGT.

J is TRBJ2-1 and V is TRBV4-1, with TRBD2 matching 14 bases. Looked up from germline, CDR1 is MGHRA and CDR2 is YSYEKL. The ends lost 4 bases at V and 4 bases at J; junction bases unmatched: 3. The CDR3 has 16 amino acids. CDR3 bases: TGCGCCAGCAGCCCGGGACTAGCGGGAGTGTACAATGAGCAGTTCTTC. It is translated as CASSPGLAGVYNEQFF.

V gene TRBV5-1 combines with J gene TRBJ2-3; 7 bases are shared with TRBD1. Germline CDR1 reads SGHRS; CDR2 reads YFSETQ. The CDR3 loop spans 15 amino acids. After removal of 4 bases from V and 0 bases from J, the junction contained 5 bases not matched to a gene. The CDR3 loop is CASSPGTVSTDTQYF. The DNA of the CDR3 is TGCGCCAGCAGCCCCGGGACAGTAAGCACAGATACGCAGTATTTT.

This chain links TRBV5-5 with TRBJ2-5; 13 bases fit TRBD2. There are 20 residues in the CDR3. CDR1 and CDR2 from the germline V gene are SGHKS and YYEKEE (reference sequence). With 1 base clipped from V and 4 bases from J, the junction kept 16 bases outside the gene matches. The CDR3 reads CASSLLWFGRLAGGGETQYF. The CDR3 region has the DNA TGTGCCAGCAGCTTGTTATGGTTTGGTCGACTAGCGGGGGGAGGAGAGACCCAGTACTTC.

This clone was seen a handful of times. This rearrangement joins TRBV7-9 to TRBJ1-2; unclear D gene. The CDR3 sequence is 12 residues long. Germline loops: CDR1 SEHNR, CDR2 FQNEAQ (reference sequence). Between the trimmed V and J ends, which lost 3 bases and 7 bases, there was a span of 9 bases. CDR3 nucleotide sequence: TGTGCCAGCAGCTTTGACAATCTTGGCTACACCTTC. Residues: CASSFDNLGYTF.

V usage is TRBV10-3 and J usage is TRBJ2-7, with D unclear. CDR1 and CDR2 (germline): ENHRY, SYGVKD. Trimming pared 0 bases from V and 6 bases from J, leaving 9 bases between. The CDR3 covers 13 residues. This CDR3 reads CAISESGPLEQYF. The CDR3 coding sequence is TGTGCCATCAGTGAGTCTGGGCCCCTCGAGCAGTACTTC.

In this sample, this clone turned up a few times. The chain uses TRBV28 and TRBJ1-6; D is ambiguous. Germline CDR1 reads MDHEN; CDR2 reads SYDVKM. The CDR3 has 14 residues. The ends were cut back, 7 bases at V and 2 bases at J, with 9 bases in the middle. CDR3 sequence (DNA): TGTGCCAGCACACAAGGCACCTATAATTCACCCCTCCACTTT. Its translation: CASTQGTYNSPLHF.

The rearrangement uses TRBV29-1 and TRBJ2-1, with unresolved D. V lost 6 bases, J lost 0 bases, and 9 bases lay in between. Germline V gene data show CDR1 as SQVTM and CDR2 as ANQGSEA. The CDR3 is 13 residues long. The CDR3 DNA reads as TGCAGCGTAGCAGGACGCTCCTACAATGAGCAGTTCTTC. It yields the protein CSVAGRSYNEQFF.

V usage is TRBV6-6 and J usage is TRBJ2-7; D gene unclear. This CDR3 comprises 13 residues. Germline lookup yields CDR1 MNHNY and CDR2 SVGAGI (reference sequence). The V gene lost 6 bases and the J gene lost 4 bases, with 13 bases spanning the gap. CDR3 sequence reads: CASRGGSSYEQYF. CDR3 DNA sequence: TGTGCCAGCAGAGGCGGCTCCTCATACGAGCAGTACTTC.